This passage covers 4 T cell receptor beta chains from one sample sequenced in a study of CD8 T cells in ankylosing spondylitis. Their antigens remain unidentified. Whole-study findings and limits: Ankylosing spondylitis blood seemed to carry a telltale TCR beta motif made of fewer than ten highly homologous variants.

TCRdb re-called the 5' RACE reads through MiXCR, storing one row per CDR3 protein. The sample has more than 650,000 distinct CDR3 sequences, approximately 12% seen once; the top ten hold less than 0.65%. Sequencing was done on a sample of blood, either unsorted or a sorted T cell fraction (not recorded which). The source of these receptors is a male donor with ankylosing spondylitis.

In this sample, this clonotype turned up many times. This rearrangement joins TRBV20-1 to TRBJ1-2; D is ambiguous. This CDR3 contains 11 residues. Germline loops: CDR1 DFQATT, CDR2 SNEGSKA (reference sequence). Trimming pared 5 bases from V and 1 base from J, leaving 5 bases between. The CDR3 loop reads CSAAHNYGYTF. Written as DNA, the CDR3 is TGCAGTGCTGCCCATAACTATGGCTACACCTTC.

This clonotype appeared a few times. The genes are TRBV12-3 or TRBV12-4 and TRBJ1-1, with 11 bases matching TRBD1. The CDR3 runs 15 residues. V was pared by 6 bases and J by 2 bases, with 5 bases of the junction left unmatched. CDR3 sequence reads: CASRRTGGYNTEAFF. In DNA, the CDR3 is TGTGCCAGCAGGAGGACAGGGGGCTACAACACTGAAGCTTTCTTT.

The chain joins TRBV20-1 to TRBJ1-1, with D possibly being TRBD1 (6 bases). The germline CDR1 and CDR2 sequences are DFQATT and SNEGSKA (reference sequence). V shed 1 base and J shed 3 bases, with 12 bases lying between them. CDR3 size: 14 residues. The CDR3 sequence is CSARVKGQDTEAFF. The CDR3 coding sequence is TGCAGTGCTAGAGTAAAGGGACAAGACACTGAAGCTTTCTTT.

This clonotype was found many times. V gene TRBV7-2 combines with J gene TRBJ2-7; D gene unclear. With 2 bases removed from V and 2 bases from J, the gap between germline ends came to 10 bases. The CDR3 covers 14 residues. Germline CDR1 SGHTA, CDR2 FQGNSA. The CDR3 nucleotides read TGTGCCAGCAGCTTATCGCACTCAGCCTACGAGCAGTACTTC. This gives the protein CASSLSHSAYEQYF.